The rows below give T cell receptor beta chains drawn from one sample of a study of identical twins. TCRdb re-called the 5' RACE reads with MiXCR, one entry per CDR3 protein. The sample lists some 96,000 distinct CDR3 sequences, 4.5% to 6.5% occurring once. Sequencing was done on a sample of memory T cells sorted from blood. The receptors were sampled from a woman between 50 and 59 years old in good health. Both conserved end residues are part of each CDR3. The D gene is left open where the match is weak. Size tells how often a clone was seen (once, few, many) or the class of an expanded clone, and some rows leave it out.

v_call: TRBV3-1; clone_size: many; j_call: TRBJ1-1; cdr3_length: 13; d_call: TRBD1; cdr3_aa: CASSQAGDSGAFF; cdr3_nt: TGTGCCAGCAGCCAAGCCGGGGACAGCGGCGCTTTCTTT
v_call: TRBV19; clone_size: many; j_call: TRBJ1-2; cdr3_length: 13; d_call: TRBD1; cdr3_aa: CASSRTGLDGYTF; cdr3_nt: TGTGCCAGTAGTAGGACAGGTTTGGATGGCTACACCTTC
v_call: TRBV2; clone_size: -; j_call: TRBJ2-1; cdr3_length: 16; d_call: TRBD2; cdr3_aa: CASSEARASGRAEQFF; cdr3_nt: TGTGCCAGCAGTGAAGCGCGGGCTAGCGGGAGGGCCGAGCAGTTCTTC
v_call: TRBV6-1; clone_size: many; j_call: TRBJ1-5; cdr3_length: 16; d_call: -; cdr3_aa: CASSGGTVPNNQPQHF; cdr3_nt: TGTGCCAGCAGTGGAGGGACGGTTCCTAACAATCAGCCCCAGCATTTT
v_call: TRBV24-1; clone_size: -; j_call: TRBJ2-3; cdr3_length: 16; d_call: TRBD2; cdr3_aa: CATSELLAGAGDTQYF; cdr3_nt: TGTGCCACCAGTGAGTTACTAGCGGGAGCAGGAGATACGCAGTATTTT
v_call: TRBV6-6; clone_size: -; j_call: TRBJ1-4; cdr3_length: 14; d_call: -; cdr3_aa: CASSPHRASEKLFF; cdr3_nt: TGTGCCAGCAGCCCCCATCGGGCTTCCGAAAAACTGTTTTTT
v_call: TRBV20-1; clone_size: many; j_call: TRBJ2-2; cdr3_length: 13; d_call: TRBD2; cdr3_aa: CSASRGRRGELFF; cdr3_nt: TGCAGTGCTAGCCGCGGGAGACGCGGGGAGCTGTTTTTT
v_call: TRBV5-1; clone_size: -; j_call: TRBJ2-7; cdr3_length: 13; d_call: TRBD2; cdr3_aa: CASSLEASGEQYF; cdr3_nt: TGCGCCAGCAGCTTGGAGGCTAGCGGCGAGCAGTACTTC
v_call: TRBV5-1; clone_size: many; j_call: TRBJ1-2; cdr3_length: 12; d_call: -; cdr3_aa: CASSFVGEAYTF; cdr3_nt: TGCGCCAGCAGCTTCGTCGGGGAAGCCTACACCTTC
v_call: TRBV29-1; clone_size: many; j_call: TRBJ1-3; cdr3_length: 12; d_call: -; cdr3_aa: CSVRGSGNTIYF; cdr3_nt: TGCAGCGTGCGGGGGTCTGGAAACACCATATATTTT
v_call: TRBV2; clone_size: many; j_call: TRBJ2-5; cdr3_length: 13; d_call: -; cdr3_aa: CASLSVLQETQYF; cdr3_nt: TGTGCCAGCCTAAGTGTCCTCCAAGAGACCCAGTACTTC
v_call: TRBV5-1; clone_size: few; j_call: TRBJ1-4; cdr3_length: 15; d_call: TRBD1; cdr3_aa: CASSSRQGPNEKLFF; cdr3_nt: TGCGCCAGCAGCAGCAGACAGGGGCCTAATGAAAAACTGTTTTTT
v_call: TRBV20-1; clone_size: -; j_call: TRBJ2-1; cdr3_length: 13; d_call: -; cdr3_aa: CSAYKDSYNEQFF; cdr3_nt: TGCAGTGCTTACAAAGACTCGTACAATGAGCAGTTCTTC
v_call: TRBV11-2; clone_size: many; j_call: TRBJ2-1; cdr3_length: 16; d_call: TRBD1; cdr3_aa: CASSRRRGTGNNEQFF; cdr3_nt: TGTGCCAGCAGCCGTCGCCGGGGGACAGGGAACAATGAGCAGTTCTTC
v_call: TRBV5-5; clone_size: many; j_call: TRBJ1-5; cdr3_length: 13; d_call: -; cdr3_aa: CASAFISNQPQHF; cdr3_nt: TGTGCCTCAGCTTTTATTAGCAATCAGCCCCAGCATTTT
v_call: TRBV3-1; clone_size: -; j_call: TRBJ2-7; cdr3_length: 13; d_call: -; cdr3_aa: CASSTGTLYEQYF; cdr3_nt: TGTGCCAGCAGCACCGGGACACTCTACGAGCAGTACTTC
v_call: TRBV2; clone_size: many; j_call: TRBJ2-1; cdr3_length: 11; d_call: -; cdr3_aa: CASSIGWEQFF; cdr3_nt: TGTGCCAGCAGCATTGGGTGGGAGCAGTTCTTC
v_call: TRBV6-2/TRBV6-3; clone_size: once; j_call: TRBJ1-3; cdr3_length: 16; d_call: TRBD1; cdr3_aa: CASSSLLQGEGNTIYF; cdr3_nt: TGTGCCAGCAGTTCCCTTCTTCAGGGGGAAGGAAACACCATATATTTT
v_call: TRBV27; clone_size: -; j_call: TRBJ1-1; cdr3_length: 17; d_call: -; cdr3_aa: CASSNSFRSVGNTEAFF; cdr3_nt: TGTGCCAGCAGCAACTCATTCAGATCCGTGGGGAACACTGAAGCTTTCTTT
v_call: TRBV7-9; clone_size: -; j_call: TRBJ1-2; cdr3_length: 13; d_call: TRBD1; cdr3_aa: CASRSGQGNGYTF; cdr3_nt: TGTGCCAGCAGATCCGGACAGGGTAATGGCTACACCTTC
v_call: TRBV2; clone_size: many; j_call: TRBJ2-1; cdr3_length: 18; d_call: TRBD2; cdr3_aa: CASSEIWASGNTYNEQFF; cdr3_nt: TGTGCCAGCAGTGAAATCTGGGCTAGCGGGAATACCTACAATGAGCAGTTCTTC
v_call: TRBV20-1; clone_size: many; j_call: TRBJ1-1; cdr3_length: 14; d_call: -; cdr3_aa: CSARNDGPTTEAFF; cdr3_nt: TGCAGTGCTAGGAACGACGGGCCGACAACTGAAGCTTTCTTT
v_call: TRBV7-9; clone_size: -; j_call: TRBJ1-1; cdr3_length: 15; d_call: -; cdr3_aa: CASSLSNSWDTEAFF; cdr3_nt: TGTGCCAGCAGCTTGAGTAACTCCTGGGACACTGAAGCTTTCTTT
v_call: TRBV29-1; clone_size: many; j_call: TRBJ2-5; cdr3_length: 12; d_call: -; cdr3_aa: CSVEMGGETQYF; cdr3_nt: TGCAGCGTTGAGATGGGGGGAGAGACCCAGTACTTC
v_call: TRBV2; clone_size: many; j_call: TRBJ1-5; cdr3_length: 14; d_call: TRBD1; cdr3_aa: CASSRDSLNQPQHF; cdr3_nt: TGTGCCAGCAGTAGGGACAGTCTCAATCAGCCCCAGCATTTT
v_call: TRBV18; clone_size: many; j_call: TRBJ2-1; cdr3_length: 15; d_call: -; cdr3_aa: CASSPDSSSYNEQFF; cdr3_nt: TGTGCCAGCTCACCGGATTCTAGCTCCTACAATGAGCAGTTCTTC
v_call: TRBV11-3; clone_size: many; j_call: TRBJ2-5; cdr3_length: 13; d_call: -; cdr3_aa: CASSYSPRETQYF; cdr3_nt: TGTGCCAGCAGCTACTCCCCGAGAGAGACCCAGTACTTC
v_call: TRBV18; clone_size: many; j_call: TRBJ2-7; cdr3_length: 17; d_call: TRBD2; cdr3_aa: CASSPGLAGGPSYEQYF; cdr3_nt: TGTGCCAGCTCACCGGGACTAGCGGGAGGGCCATCCTACGAGCAGTACTTC
v_call: TRBV12-3/TRBV12-4; clone_size: few; j_call: TRBJ1-1; cdr3_length: 14; d_call: -; cdr3_aa: CASRPDSGTTEAFF; cdr3_nt: TGTGCCAGCAGGCCGGACAGTGGGACCACTGAAGCTTTCTTT
v_call: TRBV12-3/TRBV12-4; clone_size: many; j_call: TRBJ2-1; cdr3_length: 13; d_call: -; cdr3_aa: CASSPDRQPEQFF; cdr3_nt: TGTGCCAGCAGCCCAGACAGGCAGCCAGAGCAGTTCTTC
v_call: TRBV10-3; clone_size: many; j_call: TRBJ2-5; cdr3_length: 14; d_call: -; cdr3_aa: CAISERTGQETQYF; cdr3_nt: TGTGCCATCAGTGAGCGGACGGGCCAAGAGACCCAGTACTTC
v_call: TRBV24-1; clone_size: -; j_call: TRBJ1-5; cdr3_length: 14; d_call: -; cdr3_aa: CATSDSGGDQPQHF; cdr3_nt: TGTGCCACCAGTGATTCGGGGGGGGATCAGCCCCAGCATTTT
v_call: TRBV7-2; clone_size: many; j_call: TRBJ2-1; cdr3_length: 13; d_call: -; cdr3_aa: CASSFILANEQFF; cdr3_nt: TGTGCCAGCAGCTTCATTCTAGCCAATGAGCAGTTCTTC
v_call: TRBV21-1; clone_size: few; j_call: TRBJ2-3; cdr3_length: 17; d_call: -; cdr3_aa: CASSKAAGTENTDTQYF; cdr3_nt: TGTGCCAGCAGCAAAGCCGCCGGGACAGAAAACACAGATACGCAGTATTTT
v_call: TRBV9; clone_size: many; j_call: TRBJ2-6; cdr3_length: 15; d_call: -; cdr3_aa: CASSVGGEGANVLTF; cdr3_nt: TGTGCCAGCAGCGTAGGAGGAGAGGGGGCCAACGTCCTGACTTTC
v_call: TRBV11-2; clone_size: many; j_call: TRBJ1-1; cdr3_length: 13; d_call: TRBD1; cdr3_aa: CASNVQGTTEAFF; cdr3_nt: TGTGCCAGCAACGTACAGGGGACGACTGAAGCTTTCTTT
v_call: TRBV2; clone_size: -; j_call: TRBJ2-2; cdr3_length: 12; d_call: -; cdr3_aa: CASSEQAGELFF; cdr3_nt: TGTGCCAGCAGTGAACAAGCCGGGGAGCTGTTTTTT
v_call: TRBV27; clone_size: many; j_call: TRBJ1-5; cdr3_length: 13; d_call: TRBD1; cdr3_aa: CASSWDRNQPQHF; cdr3_nt: TGTGCCAGCAGTTGGGACAGGAATCAGCCCCAGCATTTT
v_call: TRBV12-3/TRBV12-4; clone_size: many; j_call: TRBJ1-1; cdr3_length: 13; d_call: -; cdr3_aa: CASTVRMNTEAFF; cdr3_nt: TGTGCCAGTACAGTTCGCATGAACACTGAAGCTTTCTTT
v_call: TRBV7-8; clone_size: few; j_call: TRBJ2-5; cdr3_length: 16; d_call: -; cdr3_aa: CASTPGMRAGGETQYF; cdr3_nt: TGTGCCAGCACCCCGGGGATGAGGGCAGGCGGAGAGACCCAGTACTTC
v_call: TRBV5-1; clone_size: few; j_call: TRBJ2-5; cdr3_length: 14; d_call: -; cdr3_aa: CASSSGTAQETQYF; cdr3_nt: TGCGCCAGCAGCTCCGGGACGGCCCAAGAGACCCAGTACTTC
v_call: TRBV28; clone_size: many; j_call: TRBJ1-3; cdr3_length: 13; d_call: -; cdr3_aa: CASHGSSGNTIYF; cdr3_nt: TGTGCCAGCCACGGGTCCTCTGGAAACACCATATATTTT
v_call: TRBV5-1; clone_size: many; j_call: TRBJ2-1; cdr3_length: 16; d_call: TRBD2; cdr3_aa: CASSQIAGGSINEQFF; cdr3_nt: TGCGCCAGCAGCCAGATAGCGGGAGGCTCGATCAATGAGCAGTTCTTC
v_call: TRBV4-1; clone_size: many; j_call: TRBJ2-3; cdr3_length: 14; d_call: -; cdr3_aa: CASSQSLSTDTQYF; cdr3_nt: TGCGCCAGCAGCCAATCGCTAAGCACAGATACGCAGTATTTT
v_call: TRBV6-2/TRBV6-3; clone_size: -; j_call: TRBJ1-2; cdr3_length: 11; d_call: -; cdr3_aa: CASSYIGGYTF; cdr3_nt: TGTGCCAGCAGTTATATAGGCGGCTACACCTTC
v_call: TRBV14; clone_size: -; j_call: TRBJ2-1; cdr3_length: 15; d_call: TRBD1; cdr3_aa: CASSQYGWTGGEQFF; cdr3_nt: TGTGCCAGCAGCCAATACGGCTGGACAGGGGGTGAGCAGTTCTTC
v_call: TRBV10-2; clone_size: many; j_call: TRBJ2-1; cdr3_length: 16; d_call: TRBD2; cdr3_aa: CASSDVRGSSYNEQFF; cdr3_nt: TGCGCCAGCAGTGACGTGCGGGGGAGCTCCTACAATGAGCAGTTCTTC
v_call: TRBV6-6; clone_size: -; j_call: TRBJ2-2; cdr3_length: 15; d_call: -; cdr3_aa: CASRGATGNTGELFF; cdr3_nt: TGTGCCAGCAGGGGGGCGACGGGGAACACCGGGGAGCTGTTTTTT
v_call: TRBV7-8; clone_size: few; j_call: TRBJ2-7; cdr3_length: 19; d_call: -; cdr3_aa: CASFPTVTGRRLSGGEQYF; cdr3_nt: TGTGCCAGCTTCCCTACCGTCACGGGACGGCGACTTTCCGGGGGCGAGCAGTACTTC
v_call: TRBV5-1; clone_size: many; j_call: TRBJ2-2; cdr3_length: 15; d_call: TRBD1; cdr3_aa: CASSKGQQNTGELFF; cdr3_nt: TGCGCCAGCAGCAAGGGACAGCAGAACACCGGGGAGCTGTTTTTT
v_call: TRBV7-9; clone_size: many; j_call: TRBJ2-7; cdr3_length: 13; d_call: -; cdr3_aa: CASTYRVGYEQYF; cdr3_nt: TGTGCCAGCACCTACAGGGTAGGGTACGAGCAGTACTTC